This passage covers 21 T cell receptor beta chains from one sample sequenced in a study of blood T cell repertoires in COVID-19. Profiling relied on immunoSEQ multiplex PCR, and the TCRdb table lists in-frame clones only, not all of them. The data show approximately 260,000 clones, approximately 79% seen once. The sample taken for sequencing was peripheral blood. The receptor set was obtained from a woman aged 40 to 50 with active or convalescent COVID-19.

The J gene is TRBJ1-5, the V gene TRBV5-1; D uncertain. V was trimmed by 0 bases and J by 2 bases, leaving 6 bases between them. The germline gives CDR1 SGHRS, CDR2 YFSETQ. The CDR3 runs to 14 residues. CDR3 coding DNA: TGCGCCAGCAGCTTGGGCTCAGGCAATCAGCCCCAGCATTTT. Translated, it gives CASSLGSGNQPQHF.

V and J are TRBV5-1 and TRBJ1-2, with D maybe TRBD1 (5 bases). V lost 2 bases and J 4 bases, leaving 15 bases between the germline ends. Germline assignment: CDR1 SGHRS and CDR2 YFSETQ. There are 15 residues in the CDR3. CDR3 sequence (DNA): TGCGCCAGCAGCTTTCGGCCGGGGGGAGGCTATGGCTACACCTTC. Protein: CASSFRPGGGYGYTF.

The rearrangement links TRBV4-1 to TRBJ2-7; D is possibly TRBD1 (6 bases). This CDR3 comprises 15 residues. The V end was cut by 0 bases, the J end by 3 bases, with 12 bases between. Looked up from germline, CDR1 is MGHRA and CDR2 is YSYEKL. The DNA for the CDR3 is TGCGCCAGCAGCCAAGAGATCACAGGGCTCTACGAGCAGTACTTC. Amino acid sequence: CASSQEITGLYEQYF.

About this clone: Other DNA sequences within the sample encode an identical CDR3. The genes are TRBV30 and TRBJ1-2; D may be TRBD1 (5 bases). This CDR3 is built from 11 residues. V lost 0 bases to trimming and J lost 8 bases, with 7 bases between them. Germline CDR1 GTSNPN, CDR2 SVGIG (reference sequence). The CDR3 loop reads CAWSVGGGYTF. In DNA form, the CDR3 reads TGTGCCTGGAGTGTGGGGGGAGGCTACACCTTC.

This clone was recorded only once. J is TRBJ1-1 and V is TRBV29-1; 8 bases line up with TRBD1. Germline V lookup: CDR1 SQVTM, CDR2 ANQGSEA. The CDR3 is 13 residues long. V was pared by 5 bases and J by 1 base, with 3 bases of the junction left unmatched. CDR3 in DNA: TGCAGCGTTACCGGGACAGGGAACACTGAAGCTTTCTTT. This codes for CSVTGTGNTEAFF.

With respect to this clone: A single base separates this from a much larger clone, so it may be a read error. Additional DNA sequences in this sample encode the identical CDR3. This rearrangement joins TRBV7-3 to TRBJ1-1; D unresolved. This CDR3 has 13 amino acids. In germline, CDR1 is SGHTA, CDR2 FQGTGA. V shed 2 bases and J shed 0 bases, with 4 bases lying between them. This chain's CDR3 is CASSLHMNTEAFF. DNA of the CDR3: TGTGCCAGCAGCTTACACATGAACACTGAAGCTTTCTTT.

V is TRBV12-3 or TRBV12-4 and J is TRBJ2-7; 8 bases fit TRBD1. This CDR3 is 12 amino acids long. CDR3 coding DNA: TGTGCCAGCAATTGTTCCGGACAGGGTAAAGAGGTC. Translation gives CASNCSGQGKEV.

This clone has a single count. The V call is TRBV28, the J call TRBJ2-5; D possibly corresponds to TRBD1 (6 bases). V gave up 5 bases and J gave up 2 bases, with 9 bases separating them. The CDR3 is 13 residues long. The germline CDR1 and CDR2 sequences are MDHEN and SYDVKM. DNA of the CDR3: TGTGCCAGCAGTATCACAGGGCAAGAGACCCAGTACTTC. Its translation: CASSITGQETQYF.

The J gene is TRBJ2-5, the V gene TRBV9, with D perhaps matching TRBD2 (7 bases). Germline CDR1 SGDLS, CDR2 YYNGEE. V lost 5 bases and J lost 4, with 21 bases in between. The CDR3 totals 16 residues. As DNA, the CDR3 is TGTGCCAGCAGTCCGGGGGGCCCAGCGGGTCGAGAGACCCAGTACTTC. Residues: CASSPGGPAGRETQYF.

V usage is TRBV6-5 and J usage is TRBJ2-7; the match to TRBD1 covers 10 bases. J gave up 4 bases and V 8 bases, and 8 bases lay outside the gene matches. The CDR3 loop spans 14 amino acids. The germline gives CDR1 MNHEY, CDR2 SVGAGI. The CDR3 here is CASAFGQGEYEQYF. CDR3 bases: TGTGCCAGCGCGTTTGGACAGGGGGAATACGAGCAGTACTTC.

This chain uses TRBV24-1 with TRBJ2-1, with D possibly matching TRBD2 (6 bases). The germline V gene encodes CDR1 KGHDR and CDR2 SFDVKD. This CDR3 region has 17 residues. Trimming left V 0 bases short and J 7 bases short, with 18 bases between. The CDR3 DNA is TGTGCCACCAGTGATTTGGGACCAGCGGGCCGAGGGAATGAGCAGTTCTTC. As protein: CATSDLGPAGRGNEQFF.

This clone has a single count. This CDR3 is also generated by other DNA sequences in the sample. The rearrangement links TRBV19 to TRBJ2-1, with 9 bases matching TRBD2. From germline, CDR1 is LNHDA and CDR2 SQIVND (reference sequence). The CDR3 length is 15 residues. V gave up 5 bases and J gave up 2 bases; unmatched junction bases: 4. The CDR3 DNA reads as TGTGCCAGTAGTTTGAGCGGGGGGCCCTACAATGAGCAGTTCTTC. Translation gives CASSLSGGPYNEQFF.

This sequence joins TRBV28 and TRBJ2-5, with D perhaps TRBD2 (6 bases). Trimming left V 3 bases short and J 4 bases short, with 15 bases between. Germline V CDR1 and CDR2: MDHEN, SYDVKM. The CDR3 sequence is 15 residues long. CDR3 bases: TGTGCCAGCAGTTTGTTTGGGACTCAAAGAGAGACCCAGTACTTC. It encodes CASSLFGTQRETQYF.

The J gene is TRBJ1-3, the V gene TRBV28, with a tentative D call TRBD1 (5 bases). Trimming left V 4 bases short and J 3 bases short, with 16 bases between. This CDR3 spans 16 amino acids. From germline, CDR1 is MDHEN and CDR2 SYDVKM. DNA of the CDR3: TGTGCCAGCAGTTCCCCCGAAGGGGCGATTGGAAACACCATATATTTT. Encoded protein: CASSSPEGAIGNTIYF.

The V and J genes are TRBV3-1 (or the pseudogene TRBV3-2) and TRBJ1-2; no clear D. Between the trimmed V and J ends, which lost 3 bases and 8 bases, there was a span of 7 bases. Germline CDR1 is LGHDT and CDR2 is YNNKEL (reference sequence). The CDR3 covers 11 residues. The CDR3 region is CASSHPEGYTF. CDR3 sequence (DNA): TGTGCCAGCAGCCACCCAGAAGGCTACACCTTC.

CDR3 amino acids: CSALTGGGSPLHF. DNA of the CDR3: TGCAGCGCCTTAACAGGGGGGGGGTCACCCCTCCACTTT. The rearrangement links TRBV29-1 to TRBJ1-6; 8 nucleotides match TRBD1. The CDR3 has 13 residues. V was pared by 7 bases and J by 10 bases, with 9 bases of the junction left unmatched. From germline, CDR1 is SQVTM and CDR2 ANQGSEA.

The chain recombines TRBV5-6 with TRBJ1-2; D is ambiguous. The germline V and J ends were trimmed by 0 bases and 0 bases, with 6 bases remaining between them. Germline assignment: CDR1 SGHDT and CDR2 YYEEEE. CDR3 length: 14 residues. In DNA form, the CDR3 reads TGTGCCAGCAGCTTGGAGCCTACTAACTATGGCTACACCTTC. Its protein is CASSLEPTNYGYTF.

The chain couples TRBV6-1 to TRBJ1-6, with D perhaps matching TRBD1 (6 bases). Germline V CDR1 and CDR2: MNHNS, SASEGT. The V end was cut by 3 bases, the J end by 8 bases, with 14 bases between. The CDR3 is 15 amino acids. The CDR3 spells CASSDVGTPHSPLHF. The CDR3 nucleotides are TGTGCCAGCAGTGACGTTGGGACACCGCATTCACCCCTCCACTTT.

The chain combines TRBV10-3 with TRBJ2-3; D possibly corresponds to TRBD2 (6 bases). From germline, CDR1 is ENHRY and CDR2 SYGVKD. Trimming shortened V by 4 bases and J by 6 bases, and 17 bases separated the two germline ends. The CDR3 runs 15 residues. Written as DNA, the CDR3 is TGTGCCATCAGTGTTAAGGCAGGGACTTCCGATACGCAGTATTTT. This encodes CAISVKAGTSDTQYF.

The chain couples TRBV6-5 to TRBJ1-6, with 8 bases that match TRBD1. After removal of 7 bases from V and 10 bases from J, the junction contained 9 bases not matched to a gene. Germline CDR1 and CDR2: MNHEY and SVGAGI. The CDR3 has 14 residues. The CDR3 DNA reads TGTGCCAGCACCACCGGGACAGGCCACTCACCCCTCCACTTT. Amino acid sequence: CASTTGTGHSPLHF.

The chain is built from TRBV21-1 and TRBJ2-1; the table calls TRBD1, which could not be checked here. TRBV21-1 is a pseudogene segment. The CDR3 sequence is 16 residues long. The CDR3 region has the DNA TGTGCCAGCAGCCAACCTCGGGACAGGGGACACAATGAGCAGTTCTTC. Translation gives CASSQPRDRGHNEQFF.